This T cell receptor (beta chain) was documented in a study of T cells in Graves' hyperthyroidism and ophthalmopathy. The CDR3 extends over 18 amino acids. Trimming took 8 bases from V and 6 from J, leaving 31 bases between them. Germline CDR1 reads SNHLY; CDR2 reads FYNNEI. Amplification of TCR beta CDR3 regions used RNA as the template. In the first-round RT-PCR of the TCR CDR3, the HTBI primer set was used. TCRdb re-derived calls from the multiplex PCR reads in MiXCR, one entry per CDR3 protein. Among around 560,000 distinct CDR3 sequences listed, roughly 17% were seen once. The rearrangement links TRBV2 to TRBJ1-1; D possibly corresponds to TRBD1 (6 bases). Source material: blood. This clonotype was obtained from a woman between 18 and 29 years old with Graves' hyperthyroidism. CDR3 amino acids: CASSPVSGATGRGPEAFF. The CDR3 nucleotides read TGTGCCAGCTCACCAGTTTCGGGTGCAACAGGACGGGGGCCTGAAGCTTTCTTT.